The rows below give T cell receptor beta chains drawn from one sample of a study of CD8 T cells in Susac syndrome. One entry per CDR3 protein, called by TCRdb with MiXCR from the immunoSEQ multiplex PCR reads. The sample contains hundreds of thousands of distinct CDR3 sequences, 93% of which appear only once. What was sequenced was CD4+ T cells from PBMCs. The receptor set was obtained from a human donor with multiple sclerosis. The CDR3 runs from the conserved cysteine through the conserved F or W. A D gene is named only where the DNA matches it firmly. Expanded clones are given a class, and other clones once, few, many or no size at all.

clone_size	j_call	v_call	d_call	cdr3_aa	cdr3_nt
.	TRBJ2-2	TRBV11-2	TRBD1	CASSPLSNRAGGTGELFF	TGTGCCAGCAGCCCTCTCTCAAACCGGGCAGGGGGCACCGGGGAGCTGTTTTTT
.	TRBJ1-1	TRBV29-1	.	CSARRVGVEAFF	TGCAGCGCCCGACGTGTCGGGGTTGAAGCTTTCTTT
once	TRBJ2-7	TRBV11-2	TRBD1	CASSVKTGYLRVYEQYF	TGTGCCAGCAGCGTAAAGACAGGGTACCTACGAGTGTACGAGCAGTACTTC
.	TRBJ2-1	TRBV5-4	.	CASSFRGGSNEQFF	TGTGCCAGCAGCTTCAGGGGGGGATCCAATGAGCAGTTCTTC
few	TRBJ2-5	TRBV9	TRBD1	CASSVGTVQETQYF	TGTGCCAGCAGCGTGGGGACAGTACAAGAGACCCAGTACTTC
.	TRBJ2-2	TRBV25-1	TRBD2	CARRLAGDPDPNTGELFF	TGTGCCAGAAGACTAGCGGGAGATCCCGACCCGAACACCGGGGAGCTGTTTTTT
.	TRBJ2-6	TRBV7-2	.	CASSLVISNSVWANVLTF	TGTGCCAGCAGCTTAGTGATATCCAACTCTGTCTGGGCCAACGTCCTGACTTTC
.	TRBJ2-3	TRBV3-1	TRBD2	CASSQVAGSTDTQYF	TGTGCCAGCAGCCAAGTAGCGGGCTCCACAGATACGCAGTATTTT
.	TRBJ2-5	TRBV29-1	.	CSVGAGGEETQYF	TGCAGCGTTGGAGCAGGGGGGGAGGAGACCCAGTACTTC
.	TRBJ2-2	TRBV7-3	TRBD2	CASSLTSPNTGELFF	TGTGCCAGCAGCCTGACTAGCCCGAACACCGGGGAGCTGTTTTTT
.	TRBJ2-7	TRBV6-1	TRBD1	CASSELAGGGSSYEQYF	TGTGCCAGCAGTGAACTCGCAGGGGGTGGAAGCTCCTACGAGCAGTACTTC
.	TRBJ2-5	TRBV12-3/TRBV12-4	TRBD1	CASSPTGDRGETQYF	TGTGCCAGCAGTCCGACGGGAGACAGGGGTGAGACCCAGTACTTC
.	TRBJ2-5	TRBV20-1	.	CSVGQPTQETQYF	TGCAGTGTGGGGCAGCCAACCCAAGAGACCCAGTACTTC
.	TRBJ2-1	TRBV20-1	.	CSARGLLPRNEQFF	TGCAGTGCTAGGGGGCTGTTACCGCGTAATGAGCAGTTCTTC
.	TRBJ2-5	TRBV10-2	.	CASSEGRSETQYF	TGCGCCAGCAGTGAGGGGCGTTCAGAGACCCAGTACTTC
.	TRBJ2-1	TRBV11-2	.	CASSLGLPNEQFF	TGTGCCAGCAGCTTAGGGCTACCCAATGAGCAGTTCTTC
.	TRBJ2-2	TRBV29-1	.	CSVAVIGELFF	TGCAGCGTTGCGGTTATCGGGGAGCTGTTTTTT
.	TRBJ2-3	TRBV7-3	.	CASSPGGGADTQYF	TGTGCCAGCAGCCCGGGCGGAGGGGCAGATACGCAGTATTTT
.	TRBJ2-3	TRBV7-2	.	CASRGVTSTDTQYF	TGTGCCAGCAGGGGGGTAACTAGCACAGATACGCAGTATTTT
once	TRBJ2-2	TRBV5-4	.	CASSLALSGGELFF	TGTGCCAGCAGCTTGGCTCTCTCGGGCGGGGAGCTGTTTTTT
.	TRBJ2-7	TRBV2	.	CASSEALSEQYF	TGTGCCAGCAGTGAAGCGCTTAGCGAGCAGTACTTC
.	TRBJ2-5	TRBV20-1	TRBD2	CSAQPLAAQETQYF	TGCAGTGCCCAACCACTAGCGGCCCAAGAGACCCAGTACTTC